The next 5 T cell receptor beta chains were all read from a single sample in a study of T cells in localized non-small cell lung cancer. The assay was immunoSEQ multiplex PCR, and TCRdb's table has in-frame clones only and misses some. The sample carries under 65,000 clones, over 80% recorded once. Sequencing was performed on peripheral blood, taken before any cancer treatment. All receptors come from a female donor at least 60 years old with stage II squamous cell lung carcinoma.

V is TRBV4-2 and J is TRBJ1-5; 7 positions match TRBD1. Germline CDR1 and CDR2: LGHNA and YNFKEQ. This CDR3 comprises 16 residues. Trimming at V came to 2 bases and at J to 2 bases, leaving 6 bases not matched to a gene. CDR3 in DNA: TGTGCCAGCAGCCAATTTGGGACAGAGGGCAATCAGCCCCAGCATTTT. It yields the protein CASSQFGTEGNQPQHF.

V gene TRBV11-2 combines with J gene TRBJ1-2; D possibly corresponds to TRBD1 (6 bases). This CDR3 spans 14 amino acids. With 5 bases removed from V and 2 bases from J, the gap between germline ends came to 12 bases. Germline V CDR1 and CDR2: SGHAT, FQNNGV. This CDR3 reads CASSPTGGNYGYTF. The CDR3 DNA is TGTGCCAGCAGCCCGACAGGCGGAAACTATGGCTACACCTTC.

This rearrangement joins TRBV6-4 to TRBJ2-1; TRBD1 matches 9 bases. There are 15 residues in the CDR3. Germline V gene sequence: CDR1 MRHNA, CDR2 SNTAGT. Trimming at V came to 8 bases and at J to 3 bases, leaving 8 bases not matched to a gene. The CDR3 sequence is CASRPGQGSYNEQFF. As DNA, the CDR3 is TGTGCCAGCCGACCGGGACAGGGTAGCTACAATGAGCAGTTCTTC.

This clone was recorded only once. DNA of the CDR3: TGTGCCAGCTCACCTCGACAGGGGGCTTCCAACACTGAAGCTTTCTTT. This translates into CASSPRQGASNTEAFF. The rearrangement uses TRBV18 and TRBJ1-1, with 10 bases lining up with TRBD1. Germline V gene lookup returns CDR1 KGHSH and CDR2 LQKENI. This CDR3 region has 16 residues. V lost 3 bases and J lost 2; bases outside the gene matches: 6.

This rearrangement joins TRBV6-5 to TRBJ1-1; a possible D gene is TRBD1 (5 bases). Trimming pared 2 bases from V and 8 bases from J, leaving 9 bases between. CDR1 and CDR2 (germline): MNHEY, SVGAGI. The CDR3 is 12 amino acids. The CDR3 sequence is CASSYRGEEAFF. CDR3 bases: TGTGCCAGCAGTTACAGGGGAGAAGAAGCTTTCTTT.